The clone carrying this T cell receptor beta chain was seen at least ten times. The antigen is not known. This specimen belongs to a study of T-cell reconstitution after alpha-beta-depleted transplantation in children. J was trimmed by 5 bases and V by 5 bases; bases with no gene match: 10. The CDR3 length is 14 residues. The germline gives CDR1 DFQATT, CDR2 SNEGSKA (reference sequence). The authors prepared the TCRbeta library with unique molecular identifiers. TCRdb itself ran the PCR reads through MiXCR, one entry per CDR3 protein. Seen here are 6,200 or so distinct CDR3 sequences, approximately 15% observed once, and the top ten hold nearly 6%. Study-wide results and caveats: At the one-year point after transplant, T-cell counts and TCRbeta diversity were found to come mostly from T cells that had been newly produced. The high TCRbeta diversity at day 60 in some patients came from surviving recipient T cells and thymic progenitors. Reportedly, only several hundred clones from non-depleted graft cells drove alpha-beta T-cell counts at about two months.

Sequencing was performed on PBMCs, taken before TCRalphabeta/CD19-depleted stem cell transplant. J is TRBJ2-5 and V is TRBV20-1; 8 bases are a match to TRBD2. The TCR comes from a boy aged 5-17 years with acute lymphoblastic leukemia, due to receive a stem cell transplant. This CDR3 reads CSAFTGGGLETQYF. CDR3 DNA sequence: TGCAGTGCTTTCACCGGGGGGGGGTTGGAGACCCAGTACTTC.